The source of this T cell receptor beta chain is a study of blood T cell repertoires in COVID-19. Deletions cut 5 bases from V and 5 bases from J, with 16 bases between. The CDR3 is made up of 15 amino acids. Germline V gene lookup returns CDR1 SGHRS and CDR2 YFSETQ. Repertoires were generated with immunoSEQ multiplex PCR, while TCRdb's copy carries only in-frame clones and drops some. The sample holds about 50,000 clones, more than 85% seen once. In this sample, this clone turned up once. The receptor comes from a woman older than 75 with acute or convalescent COVID-19. The rearrangement links TRBV5-1 to TRBJ1-4; the D gene is possibly TRBD1 (5 bases). Sequenced sample: peripheral blood. The CDR3 DNA reads TGCGCCAGCAGGGATCAGGGAGGCCCCAATGAAAAACTGTTTTTT. Translated: CASRDQGGPNEKLFF.